Following are 27 T cell receptor beta chains from one sample sequenced in a study of CD8 T cells in ankylosing spondylitis. Study findings and constraints: Ankylosing spondylitis blood seemed to carry a telltale TCR beta motif made of under ten highly homologous variants.

TCRdb reanalysed the 5' RACE reads using MiXCR and keeps one entry per CDR3 protein. The repertoire holds tens of thousands of distinct CDR3 sequences, with roughly 9% as singletons. No antigens are known for them. The sample comprised blood, either unsorted or a sorted T cell fraction (not recorded which). The source of these receptors is a male donor with ankylosing spondylitis.

J is TRBJ2-7 and V is TRBV27, with 13 bases that match TRBD2. The CDR3 totals 13 residues. Germline V gene sequence: CDR1 MNHEY, CDR2 SMNVEV (reference sequence). CDR3 bases: TGTGCCAGCAGTCCCGGACTAGCGGGAGTTAGGGCCGTC. Protein product: CASSPGLAGVRAV.

The chain has TRBV10-3 and TRBJ2-5; D not certain. Germline V gene data show CDR1 as ENHRY and CDR2 as SYGVKD. The CDR3 extends over 15 amino acids. Between the trimmed V and J ends, which lost 3 bases and 4 bases, there was a span of 15 bases. CDR3: CAISDPDGAGETQYF. The CDR3 bases are TGTGCCATCAGTGACCCGGACGGCGCAGGAGAGACCCAGTACTTC.

V and J are TRBV27 and TRBJ1-5; D is undetermined. V dropped 0 bases and J dropped 5 bases, with 11 bases sitting between them. Per germline, CDR1 MNHEY and CDR2 SMNVEV (reference sequence). The CDR3 runs to 15 residues. For the CDR3, the DNA is TGTGCCAGCAGTTTATCGGCCCGAGTCGATCAGCCCCAGCATTTT. Translation: CASSLSARVDQPQHF.

The J gene is TRBJ2-2, the V gene TRBV12-3 or TRBV12-4, with 8 positions matching TRBD1. CDR3 length: 14 amino acids. Trimming at V came to 3 bases and at J to 7 bases, leaving 4 bases not matched to a gene. CDR3: CASSFTGGGGELFF. The CDR3 region has the DNA TGTGCCAGCAGTTTCACAGGGGGAGGCGGGGAGCTGTTTTTT.

The chain has TRBV27 and TRBJ1-2; 8 bases fit TRBD1. The germline V gene encodes CDR1 MNHEY and CDR2 SMNVEV (reference sequence). J lost 8 bases, V lost 7 bases, and 6 bases had no gene match. There are 12 residues in the CDR3. The CDR3 DNA is TGTGCCAGCACGACAGGGGCGCGAGGCTACACCTTC. It is translated as CASTTGARGYTF.

Ten or more counts support this clonotype. The chain recombines TRBV11-2 with TRBJ2-7, with D perhaps given as TRBD1 or TRBD2 (5 bases each). Trimming pared 1 base from V and 0 bases from J, leaving 10 bases between. CDR3 length: 15 residues. Looked up from germline, CDR1 is SGHAT and CDR2 is FQNNGV. CDR3 amino acids: CASSLVGTASYEQYV. As DNA, the CDR3 is TGTGCCAGCAGCTTAGTTGGGACGGCCTCCTACGAGCAGTACGTC.

The gene calls are TRBV25-1 and TRBJ1-1; the D is unclear. The CDR3 is 12 residues long. Germline V gene data show CDR1 as MGHDK and CDR2 as SYGVNS. With 5 bases removed from V and 2 bases from J, the gap between germline ends came to 6 bases. The CDR3 is CASSRENTEAFF. For the CDR3, the DNA is TGTGCCAGCAGTAGGGAAAACACTGAAGCTTTCTTT.

This rearrangement joins TRBV5-1 to TRBJ2-2, with a tentative D call TRBD2 (5 bases). Germline CDR1 is SGHRS and CDR2 is YFSETQ. The CDR3 covers 16 residues. Trimming left V 4 bases short and J 6 bases short, with 19 bases between. The CDR3 DNA reads as TGCGCCAGCAGCAATCCCGGAAGGGCGGGTCCCGGGGAGCTGTTTTTT. This sequence encodes CASSNPGRAGPGELFF.

This clonotype was detected a few times. V and J are TRBV7-9 and TRBJ2-3, with 12 bases aligning to TRBD2. Per the germline V gene, CDR1 is SEHNR and CDR2 is FQNEAQ (reference sequence). The CDR3 is 15 residues long. Trimming removed 5 bases from V and 3 bases from J; junction bases left unmatched: 3. CDR3 DNA: TGTGCCAGCAGCCCACTAGCGGGAGGTACAGATACGCAGTATTTT. This codes for CASSPLAGGTDTQYF. The full variable domain, rest sourced from reference TRBV7-9 and TRBJ2-3, is DTGVSQNPRHKITKRGQNVTFRCDPISEHNRLYWYRQTLGQGPEFLTYFQNEAQLEKSRLLSDRFSAERPKGSFSTLEIQRTEQGDSAMYLCASSPLAGGTDTQYFGPGTRLTVL.

The rearrangement joins TRBV29-1 to TRBJ2-1, with TRBD2 matching over 7 bases. Unmatched junction bases numbered 7, after V lost 4 bases and J lost 4 bases. CDR1 is SQVTM and CDR2 is ANQGSEA in the germline V gene. The CDR3 loop spans 14 amino acids. DNA of the CDR3: TGCAGCGTTGTGGGGCGGGAGAGATACAATGAGCAGTTCTTC. Its protein product is CSVVGRERYNEQFF.

This clonotype was found many times. The rearrangement links TRBV20-1 to TRBJ2-2; no clear D. This CDR3 has 17 residues. Trimming removed 0 bases from V and 4 bases from J, with 18 bases in between. Germline lookup yields CDR1 DFQATT and CDR2 SNEGSKA (reference sequence). The CDR3 DNA reads as TGCAGTGCTAGAGAAGTTGCGGAGACCCGGATCACCGGGGAGCTGTTTTTT. Protein product: CSAREVAETRITGELFF.

This clonotype was found many times. The rearrangement joins TRBV6-2 or TRBV6-3 to TRBJ2-3; D unresolved. Germline CDR1 MNHEY, CDR2 SVGEGT. Trimming took 2 bases from V and 3 from J, leaving 9 bases between them. This CDR3 comprises 14 residues. CDR3 loop: CASSYGQETDTQYF. CDR3 in DNA: TGTGCCAGCAGTTACGGTCAGGAGACAGATACGCAGTATTTT.

This clonotype appeared many times. This chain links TRBV7-2 with TRBJ2-1, with a tentative D call TRBD2 (5 bases). V was clipped by 0 bases and J by 0 bases, with 9 bases between them. Germline CDR1 is SGHTA and CDR2 is FQGNSA. The length of the CDR3 is 16 residues. DNA for the CDR3: TGTGCCAGCAGCTTAGCCGAGCGGAGCTCCTACAATGAGCAGTTCTTC. Its protein is CASSLAERSSYNEQFF.

V is TRBV2 and J is TRBJ1-4; no reliable D call. The CDR3 length is 15 residues. Germline loops: CDR1 SNHLY, CDR2 FYNNEI. Trimming took off 1 base at V and 13 bases at J, with 19 bases between the two ends. This CDR3 is CASSEEDKSRVGLFF. The DNA of the CDR3 is TGTGCCAGCAGTGAAGAAGATAAGAGCCGGGTTGGACTGTTTTTT. Variable domain in full (rest from reference TRBV2 and TRBJ1-4): EPEVTQTPSHQVTQMGQEVILRCVPISNHLYFYWYRQILGQKVEFLVSFYNNEISEKSEIFDDQFSVERPDGSNFTLKIRSTKLEDSAMYFCASSEEDKSRVGLFFGSGTQLSVL.

This clonotype was detected many times. The chain joins TRBV27 to TRBJ1-5, with a tentative D call TRBD1 (5 bases). CDR1 and CDR2 (germline): MNHEY, SMNVEV (reference sequence). CDR3 length equals 15 residues. Trimming stripped 2 bases from V and 3 bases from J, with 11 bases between. In DNA form, the CDR3 reads TGTGCCAGCAGTTTAGGGGCCAGCCCCAATCAGCCCCAGCATTTT. It is translated as CASSLGASPNQPQHF.

This clonotype was picked up many times. The V and J genes are TRBV4-2 and TRBJ2-7, with unresolved D. Trimming took 0 bases from V and 3 from J, leaving 9 bases between them. CDR1 is LGHNA, CDR2 YNFKEQ, per germline. The CDR3 totals 14 residues. The CDR3: CASSQDPGGYEQYV. CDR3 sequence (DNA): TGTGCCAGCAGCCAAGATCCAGGCGGCTACGAGCAGTACGTC.

There are many counts of this clonotype. The gene calls are TRBV11-2 and TRBJ2-2; D ambiguous. Germline V gives CDR1 SGHAT, CDR2 FQNNGV. V was pared by 3 bases and J by 7 bases, with 6 bases between. This CDR3 contains 12 residues. CDR3 region: CASSFMVGELFF. The DNA for the CDR3 is TGTGCCAGCAGCTTTATGGTCGGGGAGCTGTTTTTT.

This clonotype was seen at least ten times. The J gene is TRBJ2-2, the V gene TRBV7-9; 8 positions match TRBD1. CDR1 SEHNR and CDR2 FQNEAQ come from the germline V gene (reference sequence). The junction had 7 bases not matched to a gene; V was cut back by 5 bases and J by 2 bases. The CDR3 has 16 residues. The CDR3 here is CASSPRTGTNTGELFF. CDR3 DNA sequence: TGTGCCAGCAGCCCGCGGACAGGGACTAACACCGGGGAGCTGTTTTTT.

This clonotype has at least ten counts. The chain is built from TRBV20-1 and TRBJ2-1; 11 bases match TRBD2. CDR1 DFQATT and CDR2 SNEGSKA come from the germline V gene (reference sequence). The CDR3 is 16 residues long. V gave up 0 bases and J gave up 4 bases; unmatched junction bases: 5. Written as DNA, the CDR3 is TGCAGTGCTAGAGATCGGGCTAGCGGGAGGTACAATGAGCAGTTCTTC. It is translated as CSARDRASGRYNEQFF.

The chain employs TRBV11-2 and TRBJ2-3; no clear D gene. This CDR3 contains 14 residues. Germline V CDR1 and CDR2: SGHAT, FQNNGV. Trimming removed 4 bases at V and 1 base at J, with 9 bases between. The CDR3 protein is CASSSGLGTDTQYF. The CDR3, as DNA: TGTGCCAGCAGCTCGGGCCTGGGCACAGATACGCAGTATTTT.

The CDR3 loop reads CASSLGLGLADLLGQFF. The CDR3, as DNA: TGTGCCAGCAGCTTAGGCCTGGGACTAGCGGATCTACTCGGGCAGTTCTTC. The chain uses TRBV13 and TRBJ2-1; the match to TRBD2 covers 11 bases. The CDR3 has 17 amino acids. The trim removed 0 bases at V and 12 bases at J, leaving 13 bases unmatched. Per germline, CDR1 PRHDT and CDR2 FYEKMQ (reference sequence).

This clonotype was counted only a few times. The chain links TRBV30 to TRBJ1-2; D not certain. This CDR3 contains 14 residues. Trimming took off 0 bases at V and 2 bases at J, with 10 bases between the two ends. Looked up from germline, CDR1 is GTSNPN and CDR2 is SVGIG (reference sequence). The CDR3 nucleotides read TGTGCCTGGAGTGTTAAGGTCAGGAACTATGGCTACACCTTC. Residues: CAWSVKVRNYGYTF.

A few counts support this clonotype. This sequence joins TRBV11-2 and TRBJ1-4, with a tentative D call TRBD1 (6 bases). Trimming left V 6 bases short and J 10 bases short, with 12 bases between. The germline CDR1 and CDR2 sequences are SGHAT and FQNNGV. The CDR3 loop spans 12 amino acids. In DNA form, the CDR3 reads TGTGCCAGCAGTCCAGGGGACGGAAAACTGTTTTTT. Its translation: CASSPGDGKLFF.

In its sample, this clonotype was seen many times. The gene calls are TRBV27 and TRBJ2-2; the match to TRBD2 covers 7 bases. The CDR3 has 15 residues. Germline V gene data show CDR1 as MNHEY and CDR2 as SMNVEV (reference sequence). The V gene end was trimmed by 3 bases and the J gene end by 2 bases; junction bases not matched to a gene: 3. DNA of the CDR3: TGTGCCAGCAGTTTGGGGGGGGTTAACACCGGGGAGCTGTTTTTT. This translates into CASSLGGVNTGELFF.

This clonotype has ten or more counts. The chain employs TRBV15 and TRBJ2-1, with a tentative D call TRBD2 (6 bases). The CDR3 loop spans 13 amino acids. V lost 4 bases, J lost 5 bases, and 9 bases lay in between. Germline CDR1 LNHNV, CDR2 YYDKDF (reference sequence). DNA for the CDR3: TGTGCCACCAGCATGACTAGTAACAATGAGCAGTTCTTC. Translation gives CATSMTSNNEQFF. Based on the CDR3 plus reference TRBV15 and TRBJ2-1, the full variable domain is DAMVIQNPRYQVTQFGKPVTLSCSQTLNHNVMYWYQQKSSQAPKLLFHYYDKDFNNEADTPDNFQSRRPNTSFCFLDIRSPGLGDTAMYLCATSMTSNNEQFFGPGTRLTVL.

This clonotype was counted many times. V gene TRBV29-1 combines with J gene TRBJ2-1; possibly TRBD1 for D (5 bases). The V end lost 2 bases, the J end lost 5 bases, and 16 bases lay between the germline ends. CDR3 length: 15 amino acids. The germline gives CDR1 SQVTM, CDR2 ANQGSEA. CDR3 nucleotides: TGCAGCGTTGAAACGGACACCGGAGCTAACAATGAGCAGTTCTTC. It encodes CSVETDTGANNEQFF.

This clonotype was recorded a few times. This chain connects TRBV7-2 to TRBJ2-1; TRBD2 agrees at 9 bases. The CDR3 loop spans 16 amino acids. V lost 0 bases, J lost 4 bases, and 4 bases stayed unmatched. Germline assignment: CDR1 SGHTA and CDR2 FQGNSA. CDR3 DNA sequence: TGTGCCAGCAGCTTAGCTGGGCTAGCGGGATACAATGAGCAGTTCTTC. Protein product: CASSLAGLAGYNEQFF.